This T cell receptor (beta chain) was obtained from a study of technical replicates of blood from a few donors. Trimming cost V 2 bases and J 2 bases, with 10 bases left between them. CDR1 is SGHTA and CDR2 is FQGTGA in the germline V gene. The CDR3 totals 15 residues. Libraries were prepared by immunoSEQ multiplex PCR; TCRdb keeps only in-frame clonotypes and omits some of them. The table records some 79,000 clones, 75% to 95% of them present only once. The source is a human donor in good health. Some clones in this sample may be carry-over from other donors' samples. The chain uses TRBV7-3 and TRBJ1-5, with D possibly being TRBD1 (6 bases). Sequencing was done on a sample of T cells isolated from PBMCs. The CDR3 loop is CASSLDRSGNQPQHF. CDR3 sequence (DNA): TGTGCCAGCAGCTTAGACAGGAGTGGCAATCAGCCCCAGCATTTT.